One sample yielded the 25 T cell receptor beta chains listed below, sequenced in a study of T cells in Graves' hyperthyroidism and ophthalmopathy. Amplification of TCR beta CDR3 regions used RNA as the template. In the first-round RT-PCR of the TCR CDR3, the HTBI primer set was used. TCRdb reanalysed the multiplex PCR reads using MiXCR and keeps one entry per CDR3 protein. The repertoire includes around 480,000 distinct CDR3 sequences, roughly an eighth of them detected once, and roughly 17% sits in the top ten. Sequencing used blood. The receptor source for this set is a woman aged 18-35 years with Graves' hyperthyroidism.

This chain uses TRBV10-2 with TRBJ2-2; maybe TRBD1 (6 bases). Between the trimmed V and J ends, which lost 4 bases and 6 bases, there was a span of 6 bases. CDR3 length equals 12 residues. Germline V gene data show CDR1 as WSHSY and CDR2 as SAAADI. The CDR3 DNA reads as TGCGCCAGCAGTGGACAGGCCGGGGAGCTGTTTTTT. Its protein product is CASSGQAGELFF.

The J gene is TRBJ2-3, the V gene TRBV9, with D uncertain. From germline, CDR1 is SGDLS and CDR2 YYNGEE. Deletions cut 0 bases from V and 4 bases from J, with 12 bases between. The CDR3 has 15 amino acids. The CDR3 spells CASSVAPIGADTQYF. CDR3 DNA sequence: TGTGCCAGCAGCGTAGCACCGATTGGGGCAGATACGCAGTATTTT.

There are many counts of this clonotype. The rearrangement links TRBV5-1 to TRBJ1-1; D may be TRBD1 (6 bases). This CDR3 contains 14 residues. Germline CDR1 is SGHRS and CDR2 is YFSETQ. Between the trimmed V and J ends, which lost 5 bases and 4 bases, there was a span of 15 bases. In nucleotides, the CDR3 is TGCGCCAGCAGTAAGACCGGGACATTCACTGAAGCTTTCTTT. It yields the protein CASSKTGTFTEAFF.

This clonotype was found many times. CDR3 protein: CASGPVNQPQHF. In DNA, the CDR3 is TGTGCCAGCGGGCCAGTAAATCAGCCCCAGCATTTT. The J gene is TRBJ1-5, the V gene TRBV6-1; the D is unclear. The V and J ends lost 8 bases and 4 bases respectively, with 9 bases between them. The CDR3 has 12 residues. Germline CDR1 reads MNHNS; CDR2 reads SASEGT.

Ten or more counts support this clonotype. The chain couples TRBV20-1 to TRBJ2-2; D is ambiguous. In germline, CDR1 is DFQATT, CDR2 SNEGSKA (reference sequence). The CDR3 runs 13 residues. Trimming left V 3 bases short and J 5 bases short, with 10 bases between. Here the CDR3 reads CSARRPDTGELFF. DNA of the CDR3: TGCAGTGCTAGGCGACCGGATACCGGGGAGCTGTTTTTT.

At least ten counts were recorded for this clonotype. The CDR3 reads CASRRDGYHNEAFF. In DNA, the CDR3 is TGTGCCAGCAGACGGGACGGTTATCATAATGAAGCTTTCTTT. This chain connects TRBV12-3 or TRBV12-4 to TRBJ1-1; tentatively, D is TRBD1 (5 bases). This CDR3 has 14 amino acids. V was clipped by 6 bases and J by 7 bases, with 18 bases between them.

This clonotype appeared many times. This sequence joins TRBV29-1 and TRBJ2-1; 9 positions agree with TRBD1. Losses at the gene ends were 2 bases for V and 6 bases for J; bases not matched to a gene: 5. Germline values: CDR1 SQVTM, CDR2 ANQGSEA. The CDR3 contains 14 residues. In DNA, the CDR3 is TGCAGCGTTGAACTCCGGGACAGGGTCAATGAGCAGTTCTTC. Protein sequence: CSVELRDRVNEQFF.

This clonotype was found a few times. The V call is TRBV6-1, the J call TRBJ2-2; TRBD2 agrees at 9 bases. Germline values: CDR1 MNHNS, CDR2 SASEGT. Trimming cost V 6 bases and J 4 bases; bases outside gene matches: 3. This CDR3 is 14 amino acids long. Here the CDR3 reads CASRGAGGTGELFF. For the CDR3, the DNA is TGTGCCAGCAGAGGAGCGGGGGGCACCGGGGAGCTGTTTTTT.

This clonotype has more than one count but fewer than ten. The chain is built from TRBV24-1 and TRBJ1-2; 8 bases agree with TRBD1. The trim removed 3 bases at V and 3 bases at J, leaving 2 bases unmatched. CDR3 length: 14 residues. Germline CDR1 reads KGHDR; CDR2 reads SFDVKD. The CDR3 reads CATSDQTGDYGYTF. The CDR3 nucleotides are TGTGCCACCAGTGATCAGACAGGGGACTATGGCTACACCTTC.

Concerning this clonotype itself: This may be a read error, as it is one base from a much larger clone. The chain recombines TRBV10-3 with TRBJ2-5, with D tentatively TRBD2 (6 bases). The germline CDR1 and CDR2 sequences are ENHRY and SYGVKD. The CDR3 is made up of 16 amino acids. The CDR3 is CAISEGIAVYQEAQYF. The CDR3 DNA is TGTGCCATCAGTGAGGGTATAGCGGTGTACCAAGAGGCCCAGTACTTC.

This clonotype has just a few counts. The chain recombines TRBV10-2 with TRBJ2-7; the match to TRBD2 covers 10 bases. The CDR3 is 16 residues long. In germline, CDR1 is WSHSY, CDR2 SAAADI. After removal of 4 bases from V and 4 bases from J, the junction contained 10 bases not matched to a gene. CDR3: CASSGALAGESYEQYV. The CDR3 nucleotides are TGCGCCAGCAGTGGCGCCCTAGCGGGAGAATCGTACGAGCAGTACGTC.

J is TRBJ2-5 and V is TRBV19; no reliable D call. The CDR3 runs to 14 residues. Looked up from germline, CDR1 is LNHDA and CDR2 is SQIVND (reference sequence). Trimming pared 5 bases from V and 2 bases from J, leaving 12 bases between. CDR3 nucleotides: TGTGCCAGTAGTGGTATGTCTCCACAAGAGACCCAGTACTTC. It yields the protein CASSGMSPQETQYF.

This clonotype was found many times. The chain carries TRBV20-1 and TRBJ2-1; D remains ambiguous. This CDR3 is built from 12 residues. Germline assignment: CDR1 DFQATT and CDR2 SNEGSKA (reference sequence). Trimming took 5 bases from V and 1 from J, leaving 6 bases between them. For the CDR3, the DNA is TGCAGTGCTGAGGAATCCTACAATGAGCAGTTCTTC. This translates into CSAEESYNEQFF.

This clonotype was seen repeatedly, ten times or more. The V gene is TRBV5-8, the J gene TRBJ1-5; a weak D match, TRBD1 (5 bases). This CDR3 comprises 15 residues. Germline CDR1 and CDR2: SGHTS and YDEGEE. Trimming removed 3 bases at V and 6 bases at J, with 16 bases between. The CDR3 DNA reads TGTGCCAGCAGCTGGAGGGGTGCAGGGAGTCAGCCCCAGCATTTT. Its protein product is CASSWRGAGSQPQHF.

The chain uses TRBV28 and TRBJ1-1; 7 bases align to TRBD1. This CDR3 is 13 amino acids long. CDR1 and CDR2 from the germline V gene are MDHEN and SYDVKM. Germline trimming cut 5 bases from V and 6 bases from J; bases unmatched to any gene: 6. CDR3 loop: CASSPSDRPEAFF. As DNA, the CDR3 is TGTGCCAGCAGTCCTTCGGACAGGCCTGAAGCTTTCTTT.

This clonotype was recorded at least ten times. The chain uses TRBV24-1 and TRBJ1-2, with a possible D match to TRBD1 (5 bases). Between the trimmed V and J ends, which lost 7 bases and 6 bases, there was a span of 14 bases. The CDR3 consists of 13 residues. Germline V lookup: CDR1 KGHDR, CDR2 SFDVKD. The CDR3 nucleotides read TGTGCCACCAGGGGGGTTTATGGAGATGGCTACACCTTC. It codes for CATRGVYGDGYTF.

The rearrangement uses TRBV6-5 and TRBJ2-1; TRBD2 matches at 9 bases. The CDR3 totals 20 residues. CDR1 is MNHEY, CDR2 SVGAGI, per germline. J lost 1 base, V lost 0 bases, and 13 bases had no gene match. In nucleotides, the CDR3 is TGTGCCAGCAGTTACTCGATGGGCCTAGCGGGAAGGTTATCCTACAATGAGCAGTTCTTC. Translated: CASSYSMGLAGRLSYNEQFF.

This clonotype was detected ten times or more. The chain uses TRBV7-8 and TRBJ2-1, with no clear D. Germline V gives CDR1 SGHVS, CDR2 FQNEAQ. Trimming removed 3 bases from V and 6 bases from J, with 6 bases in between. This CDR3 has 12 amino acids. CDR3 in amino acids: CASSFPTNEQFF. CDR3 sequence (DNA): TGTGCCAGCAGCTTCCCTACCAATGAGCAGTTCTTC.

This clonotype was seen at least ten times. The CDR3, as DNA: TGTGCCATCGATAAAGGACAGGGACCTAACTATGGCTACACCTTC. This codes for CAIDKGQGPNYGYTF. The chain is built from TRBV10-3 and TRBJ1-2; 8 bases match TRBD1. This CDR3 has 15 residues. V was pared by 8 bases and J by 0 bases, with 8 bases of the junction left unmatched. From germline, CDR1 is ENHRY and CDR2 SYGVKD.

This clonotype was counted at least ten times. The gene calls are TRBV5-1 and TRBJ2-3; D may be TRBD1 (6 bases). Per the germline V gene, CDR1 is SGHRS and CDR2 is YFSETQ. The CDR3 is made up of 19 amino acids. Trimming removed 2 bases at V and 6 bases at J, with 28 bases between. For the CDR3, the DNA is TGCGCCAGCAGCTTCCCCTTGAAAACAGGGAACTCTAGGTCGGATACGCAGTATTTT. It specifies CASSFPLKTGNSRSDTQYF.

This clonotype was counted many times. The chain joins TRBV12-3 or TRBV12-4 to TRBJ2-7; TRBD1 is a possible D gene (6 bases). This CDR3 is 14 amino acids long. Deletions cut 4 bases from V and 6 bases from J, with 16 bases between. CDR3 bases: TGTGCCAGCAGTTCCCTGCAAGGGGGTCGCGAGCAGTACTTC. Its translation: CASSSLQGGREQYF.

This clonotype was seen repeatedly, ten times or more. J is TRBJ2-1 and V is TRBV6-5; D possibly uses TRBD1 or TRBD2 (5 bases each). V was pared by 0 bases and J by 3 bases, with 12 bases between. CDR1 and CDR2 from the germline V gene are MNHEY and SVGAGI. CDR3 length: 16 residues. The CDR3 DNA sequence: TGTGCCAGCAGTTACTCACGGGGCGAGGGCTACAATGAGCAGTTCTTC. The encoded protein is CASSYSRGEGYNEQFF.

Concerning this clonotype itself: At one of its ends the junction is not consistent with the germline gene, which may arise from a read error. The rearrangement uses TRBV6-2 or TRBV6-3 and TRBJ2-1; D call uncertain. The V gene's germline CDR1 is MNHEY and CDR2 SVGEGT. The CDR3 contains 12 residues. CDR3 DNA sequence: TGTGCCAGCCTGCTCCCTCACAATGAGCAGCTCTTC. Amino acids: CASLLPHNEQLF.

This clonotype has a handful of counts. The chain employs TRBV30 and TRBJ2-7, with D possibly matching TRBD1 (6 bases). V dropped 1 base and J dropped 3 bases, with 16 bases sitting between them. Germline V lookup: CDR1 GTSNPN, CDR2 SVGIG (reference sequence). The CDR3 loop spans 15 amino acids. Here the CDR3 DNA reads TGTGCCTGGAGTGACCCCAAGACAGGCTACTACGAGCAGTACTTC. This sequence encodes CAWSDPKTGYYEQYF.

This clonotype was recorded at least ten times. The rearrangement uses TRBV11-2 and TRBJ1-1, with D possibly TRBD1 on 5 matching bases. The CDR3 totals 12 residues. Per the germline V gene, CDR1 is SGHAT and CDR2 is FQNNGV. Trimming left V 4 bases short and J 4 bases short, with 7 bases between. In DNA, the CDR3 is TGTGCCAGCAGCTCAGGGCGCACTGAAGCTTTCTTT. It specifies CASSSGRTEAFF.